This T cell receptor (beta chain) was sequenced in a study of T cell responses to AZD1222 COVID-19 vaccine. Generated by immunoSEQ multiplex PCR, the TCRdb table keeps only in-frame clones and is missing some. The sample lists more than 150,000 clones, around 88% occurring once. The CDR3 totals 9 residues. CDR1 DFQATT and CDR2 SNEGSKA come from the germline V gene (reference sequence). In the case of this clone: Its specificity is not known.

Findings and caveats of the study: It should be noted that donors were predominantly white British and more often female, and clonal diversity was possibly underestimated. Increases in Spike-specific TCR breadth and depth were seen after two AZD1222 doses.

The sample was peripheral blood, taken on day 0 of AZD1222 vaccination. The sequence derives from an adult in good health. This chain uses TRBV20-1 with TRBJ2-1; D is undetermined. The CDR3 coding sequence is TGCCCCCTTGGCAATGAGCAGTTCTTC. Translation: CPLGNEQFF.